This T cell receptor (beta chain) was identified in a study of T cell responses to AZD1222 COVID-19 vaccine. About this clone: Its specificity is unknown.

General study points: The sample set comprised mostly white British donors with more females, and clonal diversity was possibly underestimated.

The CDR3 runs to 15 residues. Trimming cost V 2 bases and J 2 bases, with 13 bases left between them. Germline V lookup: CDR1 SGHNT, CDR2 YYREEE (reference sequence). Here immunoSEQ multiplex PCR was the method, and the copy in TCRdb shows in-frame clones only, minus some. The sample contains about 120,000 clones, 70% to 90% of which appear only once. The sequencing used peripheral blood, collected on day 0 of AZD1222 vaccination. This chain uses TRBV5-4 with TRBJ1-1; TRBD1 is a possible D gene (6 bases). The TCR comes from an adult in good health. The CDR3 here is CASSFKGGPNTEAFF. CDR3 nucleotides: TGTGCCAGCAGCTTCAAAGGGGGGCCCAACACTGAAGCTTTCTTT.